This T cell receptor (beta chain) was captured by sequencing in a study of T cell responses to AZD1222 COVID-19 vaccine. Germline V CDR1 and CDR2: SGHNT, YYREEE (reference sequence). This CDR3 comprises 17 residues. V gave up 3 bases and J gave up 1 base; unmatched junction bases: 10. Assay used: immunoSEQ multiplex PCR; TCRdb lists only in-frame clones, some missing. The profile covers more than 100,000 clones, with around 92% appearing a single time and 45% to 55% taken by the ten largest. The sequences come from peripheral blood, collected on day 0 of AZD1222 vaccination. The rearrangement links TRBV5-4 to TRBJ1-1; 9 nucleotides align to TRBD1. The receptor comes from an adult in good health. The CDR3 DNA sequence: TGTGCCAGCAGCTCGTCCCTTGACAGGGGGGGGAACACTGAAGCTTTCTTT. This encodes CASSSSLDRGGNTEAFF.